The 3 T cell receptor beta chains presented below share a single source sample, sequenced in a study of shared clonotypes between healthy human individuals. Clones were sequenced by immunoSEQ multiplex PCR, and TCRdb holds only the in-frame ones, with some missing. The sample shows 2,100,000 or so clones, more than 90% of them seen only once. The sample taken for sequencing was naive CD4+ T cells sorted from blood. Subset of the sample: CD45RA+ positively selected. The receptors stem from a man aged 18 to 29 in good health.

The chain has TRBV7-9 and TRBJ1-3; possibly TRBD1 for D (5 bases). From germline, CDR1 is SEHNR and CDR2 FQNEAQ (reference sequence). The CDR3 covers 16 residues. V was pared by 1 base and J by 0 bases, with 10 bases between. The CDR3 is CASSLVWGSSGNTIYF. CDR3 nucleotides: TGTGCCAGCAGCTTAGTGTGGGGCTCCTCTGGAAACACCATATATTTT.

This clone has only one observation. The chain joins TRBV7-8 to TRBJ2-7; D possibly corresponds to TRBD1 (6 bases). CDR1 and CDR2 from the germline V gene are SGHVS and FQNEAQ. The CDR3 covers 14 residues. V was cut by 5 bases and J by 6 bases, with 17 bases left in between. This chain's CDR3 is CASSPHRERREQYF. The CDR3 nucleotides read TGTGCCAGCAGCCCTCACAGGGAGCGGCGCGAGCAGTACTTC. The variable domain in full, completed from reference TRBV7-8 and TRBJ2-7, reads GAGVSQSPRYKVAKRGQDVALRCDPISGHVSLFWYQQALGQGPEFLTYFQNEAQLDKSGLPSDRFFAERPEGSVSTLKIQRTQQEDSAVYLCASSPHRERREQYFGPGTRLTVT.

To note about this clone: Other DNA sequences within the sample encode an identical CDR3. The chain joins TRBV9 to TRBJ2-7; D possibly corresponds to TRBD2 (5 bases). Trimming stripped 2 bases from V and 0 bases from J, with 9 bases between. This CDR3 is built from 14 residues. Germline CDR1 is SGDLS and CDR2 is YYNGEE. CDR3 in amino acids: CASSVGASSYEQYF. The CDR3 bases are TGTGCCAGCAGCGTGGGAGCGTCCTCCTACGAGCAGTACTTC. Full variable domain (missing parts from reference TRBV9 and TRBJ2-7): DSGVTQTPKHLITATGQRVTLRCSPRSGDLSVYWYQQSLDQGLQFLIQYYNGEERAKGNILERFSAQQFPDLHSELNLSSLELGDSALYFCASSVGASSYEQYFGPGTRLTVT.